Following are 3 T cell receptor beta chains from one sample sequenced in a study of vaccination and CD4 T cells after COVID-19. Cultured CD4+ T cell DNA was sequenced using the Oncomine TCR Beta short-read assay. TCRdb used MiXCR to reprocess the PCR reads, holding one entry per CDR3 protein. The sample consists of more than 1,500 distinct CDR3 sequences, about an eighth of them appearing once. Their specific antigens are unknown. The treatment: approximately 9-day PBMC culture with coronavirus spike peptide pools or control peptides (ViraFEST assay). The unexposed donor's CD4+ T cells were collected before the COVID-19 pandemic (2011-2018). The sample was CD4+ T cells from blood, cultured in vitro. The source is a human donor in good health.

The chain couples TRBV28 to TRBJ2-7; no reliable D call. This CDR3 is built from 12 residues. Germline V gene data show CDR1 as MDHEN and CDR2 as SYDVKM. Trimming pared 3 bases from V and 6 bases from J, leaving 9 bases between. The CDR3 sequence: CASSFRVSEQYF. The CDR3 bases are TGTGCCAGCAGTTTTCGGGTTTCCGAGCAGTACTTC.

By share of the sample, this clonotype is medium-sized. V and J are TRBV5-4 and TRBJ2-7; a weak D match, TRBD2 (6 bases). Germline loops: CDR1 SGHNT, CDR2 YYREEE (reference sequence). V was shortened by 0 bases and J by 1 base, with 11 bases between the two germline ends. The CDR3 extends over 15 amino acids. The CDR3 protein is CASSLGLVSSYEQYF. The CDR3 DNA follows: TGTGCCAGCAGCTTGGGACTAGTTTCGTCCTACGAGCAGTACTTC.

This clonotype is large in the sample. The CDR3: CASSPAAGNEGYTF. CDR3 DNA sequence: TGTGCCAGCTCACCAGCCGCAGGGAATGAAGGCTACACCTTC. The rearrangement joins TRBV18 to TRBJ1-2, with D possibly matching TRBD1 (5 bases). V shed 2 bases and J shed 8 bases, with 15 bases lying between them. The V gene's germline CDR1 is KGHSH and CDR2 LQKENI. The CDR3 spans 14 residues.